The next 15 T cell receptor beta chains were all read from a single sample in a study of PD-L1 blockade in urothelial cancer. Only in-frame clones appear in the TCRdb table, and some are missing; sequencing was by immunoSEQ multiplex PCR. The table shows about 35,000 clones, with roughly 84% occurring only once. Indicated time point: peripheral blood 6 weeks after treatment start. Sample: PBMCs, taken around atezolizumab (anti-PD-L1) treatment. The receptor source for this set is a man aged 35-49 years with urothelial cancer.

The chain recombines TRBV2 with TRBJ2-1, with a weak D call TRBD2 (6 bases). V lost 5 bases and J 3 bases, leaving 26 bases between the germline ends. This CDR3 comprises 19 residues. Germline V CDR1 and CDR2: SNHLY, FYNNEI. The CDR3 is CASSPPPGWRGPSYNEQFF. CDR3 coding DNA: TGTGCCAGCAGTCCCCCCCCGGGCTGGCGGGGTCCTAGCTACAATGAGCAGTTCTTC.

V and J are TRBV27 and TRBJ2-1; 8 bases match TRBD2. Germline V lookup: CDR1 MNHEY, CDR2 SMNVEV (reference sequence). The CDR3 totals 13 residues. The ends lost 4 bases at V and 9 bases at J; junction bases unmatched: 5. For the CDR3, the DNA is TGTGCCAGCAGTTCAGCGGGGGTAGGTGAGCAGTTCTTC. Translation: CASSSAGVGEQFF.

CDR3 in amino acids: CASSFSQHDRDDMGEQYF. Written as DNA, the CDR3 is TGTGCCAGCAGCTTCTCACAGCATGACAGGGATGATATGGGCGAGCAGTACTTC. The chain recombines TRBV2 with TRBJ2-7; TRBD1 matches at 7 bases. CDR1 and CDR2 from the germline V gene are SNHLY and FYNNEI. V was clipped by 6 bases and J by 6 bases; unmatched bases: 23. The CDR3 is 18 amino acids.

The gene calls are TRBV19 and TRBJ2-3; the D gene is possibly TRBD1 (5 bases). Germline V gene sequence: CDR1 LNHDA, CDR2 SQIVND (reference sequence). Trimming cost V 3 bases and J 5 bases, with 12 bases left between them. The CDR3 sequence is 14 residues long. CDR3 sequence reads: CASSISQGQDTQYF. For the CDR3, the DNA is TGTGCCAGTAGTATTTCCCAGGGCCAAGATACGCAGTATTTT.

With respect to this clone: A read error may account for a junction end that differs from germline. This chain connects TRBV7-7 to TRBJ2-2, with D uncertain. CDR1 and CDR2 from the germline V gene are SSHAT and FNYEAQ (reference sequence). The CDR3 has 17 amino acids. The CDR3 DNA reads TGTGCTAGCAGCTCGTTTGGCAGCGCGAGTTGGTCCGGGGAGCTGTTTTTT. Encoded protein: CASSSFGSASWSGELFF.

The rearrangement uses TRBV19 and TRBJ1-1; D gene ambiguous. The CDR3 length is 12 residues. The V gene lost 8 bases and the J gene lost 8 bases, with 15 bases spanning the gap. Germline V gene lookup returns CDR1 LNHDA and CDR2 SQIVND (reference sequence). The CDR3 DNA is TGTGCCAGTTCTCCCTTCGGTCGGGAAGCTTTCTTT. It translates to CASSPFGREAFF.

J is TRBJ2-5 and V is TRBV18; no clear D. CDR3 length: 13 residues. Germline V gene lookup returns CDR1 KGHSH and CDR2 LQKENI. The ends were cut back, 5 bases at V and 1 base at J, with 8 bases in the middle. CDR3 region: CASSYQAQETQYF. As DNA, the CDR3 is TGTGCCAGCTCATACCAGGCCCAAGAGACCCAGTACTTC.

The chain employs TRBV7-3 and TRBJ2-7; the match to TRBD1 covers 7 bases. V lost 2 bases and J lost 2; bases outside the gene matches: 3. From germline, CDR1 is SGHTA and CDR2 FQGTGA. This CDR3 has 14 residues. The CDR3: CASSLYQGAYEQYF. The CDR3 DNA is TGTGCCAGCAGCTTATACCAGGGGGCCTACGAGCAGTACTTC.

V and J are TRBV4-2 and TRBJ2-2; 7 bases match TRBD2. The CDR3 spans 17 residues. The germline CDR1 and CDR2 sequences are LGHNA and YNFKEQ. V lost 1 base to trimming and J lost 4 bases; unmatched junction nucleotides: 9. CDR3 loop: CASSQGASSSGTGELFF. In DNA form, the CDR3 reads TGTGCCAGCAGCCAAGGGGCTAGCTCTAGCGGCACCGGGGAGCTGTTTTTT.

The chain combines TRBV6-5 with TRBJ2-1; TRBD1 agrees at 7 bases. V was clipped by 7 bases and J by 6 bases; unmatched bases: 6. Germline lookup yields CDR1 MNHEY and CDR2 SVGAGI. This CDR3 is built from 13 residues. The CDR3 nucleotides are TGTGCCAGCACCCTGACAGGGAGCAATGAGCAGTTCTTC. The encoded protein is CASTLTGSNEQFF.

A note on this clone: At one boundary the junction diverges from the germline segment, which might be a read error. CDR3 in amino acids: CASSLAARGREKLFF. CDR3 DNA: TGTGCTAGCAGCTTAGCGGCCAGGGGGCGGGAAAAACTGTTTTTT. The rearrangement links TRBV7-7 to TRBJ1-4, with TRBD1 identical over 8 bases. The length of the CDR3 is 15 residues. Germline V gene data show CDR1 as SSHAT and CDR2 as FNYEAQ (reference sequence).

This chain uses TRBV6-5 with TRBJ1-1; tentative D call: TRBD1 (5 bases). The germline CDR1 and CDR2 sequences are MNHEY and SVGAGI. Trimming took off 6 bases at V and 5 bases at J, with 19 bases between the two ends. This CDR3 contains 15 residues. The CDR3 DNA reads as TGTGCCAGCAGCCAAGCGGGGGGTGGAGGGACTGAAGCTTTCTTT. As protein: CASSQAGGGGTEAFF.

This clone has only one observation. V gene TRBV2 combines with J gene TRBJ2-7, with 7 bases matching TRBD2. The germline gives CDR1 SNHLY, CDR2 FYNNEI. This CDR3 comprises 15 residues. Trimming at V came to 6 bases and at J to 7 bases, leaving 15 bases not matched to a gene. This chain's CDR3 is CASRGGTGDLWEQYF. The DNA for the CDR3 is TGTGCCAGCAGGGGGGGGACGGGGGATTTGTGGGAGCAGTACTTC. The full variable domain, with the rest looked up from reference TRBV2 and TRBJ2-7, is EPEVTQTPSHQVTQMGQEVILRCVPISNHLYFYWYRQILGQKVEFLVSFYNNEISEKSEIFDDQFSVERPDGSNFTLKIRSTKLEDSAMYFCASRGGTGDLWEQYFGPGTRLTVT.

The rearrangement joins TRBV30 to TRBJ1-3; D call uncertain. V lost 0 bases to trimming and J lost 8 bases, with 8 bases between them. Germline values: CDR1 GTSNPN, CDR2 SVGIG (reference sequence). This CDR3 spans 12 amino acids. The CDR3 DNA sequence: TGTGCCTGGAGTGTGGCGGGTGACACCATATATTTT. This sequence encodes CAWSVAGDTIYF.

The gene calls are TRBV29-1 and TRBJ1-1; 10 positions match TRBD1. V shed 7 bases, J shed 1 base, and the junction held 6 bases outside the gene matches. The CDR3 covers 14 residues. Germline-derived CDR1 and CDR2 are SQVTM and ANQGSEA. In DNA form, the CDR3 reads TGCAGCGCCGGGACAGGGGTACGGAACACTGAAGCTTTCTTT. Translation: CSAGTGVRNTEAFF.